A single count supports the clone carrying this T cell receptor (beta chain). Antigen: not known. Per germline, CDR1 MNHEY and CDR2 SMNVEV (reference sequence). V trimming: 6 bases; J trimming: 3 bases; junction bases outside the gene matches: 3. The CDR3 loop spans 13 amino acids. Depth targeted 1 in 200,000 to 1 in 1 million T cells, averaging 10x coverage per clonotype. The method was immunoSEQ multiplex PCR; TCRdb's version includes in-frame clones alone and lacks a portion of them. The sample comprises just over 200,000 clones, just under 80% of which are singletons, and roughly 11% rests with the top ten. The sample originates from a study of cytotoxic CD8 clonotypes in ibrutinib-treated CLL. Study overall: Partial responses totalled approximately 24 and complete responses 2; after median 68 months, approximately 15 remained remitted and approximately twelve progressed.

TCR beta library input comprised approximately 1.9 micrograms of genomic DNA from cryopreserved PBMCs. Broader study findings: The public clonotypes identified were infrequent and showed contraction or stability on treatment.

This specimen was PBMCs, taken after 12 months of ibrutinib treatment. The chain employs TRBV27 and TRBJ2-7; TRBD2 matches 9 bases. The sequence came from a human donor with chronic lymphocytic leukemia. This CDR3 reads CASRGTSNYEQYF. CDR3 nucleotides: TGTGCCAGCAGAGGGACTAGCAACTACGAGCAGTACTTC.